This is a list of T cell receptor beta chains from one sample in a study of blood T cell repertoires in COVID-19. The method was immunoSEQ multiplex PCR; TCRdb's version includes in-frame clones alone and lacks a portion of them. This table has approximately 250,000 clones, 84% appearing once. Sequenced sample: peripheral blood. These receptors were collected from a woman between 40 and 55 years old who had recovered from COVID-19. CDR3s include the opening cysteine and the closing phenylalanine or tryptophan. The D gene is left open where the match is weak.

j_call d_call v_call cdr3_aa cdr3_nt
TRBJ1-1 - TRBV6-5 CASSYQRGHTNTEAFF TGTGCCAGCAGTTACCAAAGGGGACACACGAACACTGAAGCTTTCTTT
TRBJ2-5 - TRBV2 CASSPGGRETQYF TGTGCCAGCAGCCCAGGGGGGAGAGAGACCCAGTACTTC
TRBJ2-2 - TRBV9 CASSVQGGWSNTGELFF TGTGCCAGCAGCGTCCAAGGAGGGTGGTCGAACACCGGGGAGCTGTTTTTT
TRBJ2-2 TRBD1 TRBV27 CASSLSVRRGLGTGELFF TGTGCCAGCAGTTTATCGGTTCGTAGGGGGCTCGGCACCGGGGAGCTGTTTTTT
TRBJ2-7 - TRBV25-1 CASSPSLYEQYF TGTGCCAGCAGCCCAAGCCTGTACGAGCAGTACTTC
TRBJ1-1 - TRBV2 CASRSEPTEAFF TGTGCCAGCAGGTCGGAGCCCACTGAAGCTTTCTTT
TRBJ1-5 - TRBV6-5 CASRDQPRGNQPQHF TGTGCCAGCAGAGACCAGCCAAGGGGTAATCAGCCCCAGCATTTT
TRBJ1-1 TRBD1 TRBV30 CAWDRENTEAFF TGTGCCTGGGACAGGGAAAACACTGAAGCTTTCTTT
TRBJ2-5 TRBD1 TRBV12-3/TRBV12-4 CASTPGTGGSQYF TGTGCCAGCACCCCCGGGACAGGAGGGTCCCAGTACTTC
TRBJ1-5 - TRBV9 CASSAEGYVDQPQHF TGTGCCAGCAGCGCGGAGGGGTACGTCGATCAGCCCCAGCATTTT
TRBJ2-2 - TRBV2 CASRPQRRELFF TGTGCCAGCCGACCACAGAGACGGGAGCTGTTTTTT
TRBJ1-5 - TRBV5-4 CASSMDRSNQPQHF TGTGCCAGCAGCATGGACAGAAGCAATCAGCCCCAGCATTTT
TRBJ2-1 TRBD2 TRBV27 CASSTTSGVYNEQFF TGTGCCAGCAGTACCACTAGCGGGGTTTACAATGAGCAGTTCTTC
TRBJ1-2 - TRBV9 CASSTRQGQGYTF TGTGCCAGCAGCACCCGACAAGGACAGGGCTACACCTTC
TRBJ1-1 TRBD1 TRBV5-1 CASSFGTGNTEAFF TGCGCCAGCAGCTTTGGGACAGGGAACACTGAAGCTTTCTTT
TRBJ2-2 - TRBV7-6 CASSPVLGAGGELFF TGTGCCAGCAGCCCCGTTTTGGGGGCGGGCGGGGAGCTGTTTTTT
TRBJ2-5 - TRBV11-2 CASSLAREETQYF TGTGCCAGCAGCTTAGCCAGGGAAGAGACCCAGTACTTC
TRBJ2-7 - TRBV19 CASSSGPGSYEQYF TGTGCCAGTTCAAGCGGACCGGGCTCCTACGAGCAGTACTTC
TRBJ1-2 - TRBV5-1 CASSANRLGLDGYTF TGCGCCAGCAGTGCAAACAGGTTGGGCTTGGATGGCTACACCTTC
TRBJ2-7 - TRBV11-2 CASSVQYSSYEQYF TGTGCCAGCAGCGTACAATACAGTTCCTACGAGCAGTACTTC